This T cell receptor beta chain was sequenced during a study of tumor and adjacent non-tumor tissue in lung cancer. No cell sorting was done before RNA was extracted from the tissue. More than 3 cm separated this lung sample from the edge of the tumor. This CDR3 contains 16 residues. Germline V gives CDR1 MGHDK, CDR2 SYGVNS. Trimming at V came to 2 bases and at J to 3 bases, leaving 7 bases not matched to a gene. Three rounds of nested PCR, following a modified ARM-PCR protocol, produced the TCRbeta library. TCRdb processed the multiplex PCR reads anew with MiXCR; each CDR3 protein has one entry. The table has 50,000 or so distinct CDR3 sequences, 74% seen once. This clonotype was seen just once. This may be a read error: a much more frequent sequence differs by one nucleotide.

V and J are TRBV25-1 and TRBJ2-4; 7 bases fit TRBD2. The origin of this receptor is an older woman with non-small cell lung cancer. Sequenced input: distant non-tumor lung tissue. As DNA, the CDR3 is TGTGCCAGCAGTGAAAGTAGCGGGCTAGGCAAAAACATTCAGTACTTC. Translating it yields CASSESSGLGKNIQYF.